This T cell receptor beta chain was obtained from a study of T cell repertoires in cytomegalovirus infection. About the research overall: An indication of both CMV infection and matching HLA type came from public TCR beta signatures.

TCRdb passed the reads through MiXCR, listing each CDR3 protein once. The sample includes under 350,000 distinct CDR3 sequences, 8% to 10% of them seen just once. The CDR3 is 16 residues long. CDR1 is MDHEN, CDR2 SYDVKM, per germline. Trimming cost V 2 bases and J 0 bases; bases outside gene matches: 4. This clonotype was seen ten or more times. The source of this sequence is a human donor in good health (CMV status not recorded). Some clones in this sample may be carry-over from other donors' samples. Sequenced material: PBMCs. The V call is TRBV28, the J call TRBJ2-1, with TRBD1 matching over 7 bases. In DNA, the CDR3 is TGTGCCAGCAGTTTAGCGACAGGGACCTCCTACAATGAGCAGTTCTTC. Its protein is CASSLATGTSYNEQFF. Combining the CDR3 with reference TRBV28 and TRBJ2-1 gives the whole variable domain DVKVTQSSRYLVKRTGEKVFLECVQDMDHENMFWYRQDPGLGLRLIYFSYDVKMKEKGDIPEGYSVSREKKERFSLILESASTNQTSMYLCASSLATGTSYNEQFFGPGTRLTVL.